This entry lists 9 T cell receptor beta chains sequenced from one sample in a study of CD8+ T cells in alopecia areata (dated by TCRdb to the late 2010s). Library preparation employed the immunoSEQ multiplex PCR assay. To provide template for TCR sequencing, every sample had RNA extracted and reverse transcribed into cDNA. TCRdb carries this immuneACCESS record with in-frame sequences only. Its versions omit some clonotypes, under half of them owing to an unresolved V gene in the studies checked, with the rest unexplained. The table puts more than 2,000 clones in this sample, none counted just once. The top ten clones comprise about 40% of the sample. Cells from pooled mouse cutaneous lymph nodes were stained for CD4, CD8alpha, NKG2D, NKG2ACE and other markers and then sorted on a BD Influx. The sequencing input was CD8+ T cells sorted from a lymph node. The receptors here all came from a C3H/HeJ mouse with alopecia areata. Mice of this strain carry the MHC haplotype H2-k.

This clone was seen ten or more times. Mouse germline and gene names are used. From the germline J gene comes the end of the CDR3, since the read stops 4 residues before it. The rearrangement links TRBV1 to TRBJ2-7; the D is unclear. The CDR3 sequence is 12 residues long. CDR1 and CDR2 from the germline V gene are NSQYPW and LRSPGD (reference sequence). The CDR3 region is CTCSADRYEQYF. CDR3 bases read: TGCACCTGCAGTGCAGACAGGTAT.

There are many counts of this clone. Gene names are the mouse ones. The read terminates 4 residues ahead of where the CDR3 ends, so the germline J gene completes it. The chain employs TRBV13-1 and TRBJ2-7, with a weak D call TRBD1 (6 bases). The CDR3 is 15 residues long. In germline, CDR1 is NSHNY, CDR2 SYGAGN. The germline V and J ends were trimmed by 0 bases and 0 bases, with 10 bases remaining between them. The CDR3 bases that were read are TGTGCCAGCAGTGATGCACAGGGTTTCTCCTAT. Its translation is CASSDAQGFSY. The CDR3 as a whole reads CASSDAQGFSYEQYF.

Details on this clone: Here the gene names and germline are mouse. The read halts 4 residues ahead of the CDR3 end, with the missing end drawn from the germline J gene. The rearrangement links TRBV13-2 to TRBJ2-5; 8 bases line up with TRBD2. This CDR3 has 13 amino acids. V was pared by 3 bases and J by 3 bases, with 0 bases of the junction left unmatched. CDR1 is NNHNN and CDR2 is SYGAGS in the germline V gene (reference sequence). The covered CDR3 bases are TGTGCCAGCGGTGGGGACTGGCAAGAC. Translation gives CASGGDWQD. The CDR3 in full is CASGGDWQDTQYF.

This clone is deemed hyperexpanded (1% or more). Mouse gene names and germline throughout. The CDR3 here is CASSEVLGGRNTGQLYF. Incomplete CDR3 DNA: TGTGCCAGCAGTGAGGTCCTGGGGGGGCGAAACACCGGG. The chain has TRBV13-1 and TRBJ2-2; 10 nucleotides match TRBD2. Read sequence stops 4 residues before the CDR3 end, and the germline J gene provides the missing end. Germline V gene sequence: CDR1 NSHNY, CDR2 SYGAGN. The CDR3 sequence is 17 residues long. The V gene end was trimmed by 2 bases and the J gene end by 1 base; junction bases not matched to a gene: 5.

Comments on this clone: Gene names refer to mouse genes. With the read ending 4 residues before the CDR3 end, the germline J gene is used to fill in that end. The V gene is TRBV13-2, the J gene TRBJ2-1; TRBD1 might be the D (5 bases). Germline assignment: CDR1 NNHNN and CDR2 SYGAGS (reference sequence). V was clipped by 3 bases and J by 3 bases, with 13 bases between them. CDR3 size: 15 residues. The CDR3 region is CASGVRGRVYAEQFF. The sequenced part of the CDR3 DNA is TGTGCCAGCGGTGTCCGAGGCAGGGTCTATGCT.

This clone was detected many times. These gene names are mouse names. The read gets to within 4 residues of the CDR3 end, and the germline J gene fills in the rest. The V and J genes are TRBV1 and TRBJ1-2; no reliable D call. In germline, CDR1 is NSQYPW, CDR2 LRSPGD (reference sequence). Trimming took 2 bases from V and 1 from J, leaving 5 bases between them. CDR3 length: 13 amino acids. This chain's CDR3 is CTCSANKNSDYTF. The CDR3 bases that were read are TGCACCTGCAGTGCAAACAAAAACTCC. Supplemented by reference TRBV1 and TRBJ1-2, the full variable domain reads VTLLEQNPRWRLVPRGQAVNLRCILKNSQYPWMSWYQQDLQKQLQWLFTLRSPGDKEVKSLPGADYLATRVTDTELRLQVANMSQGRTLYCTCSANKNSDYTFGSGTRLLVI.

In its sample, this clone is medium-sized. Genes here carry mouse names. The read falls 4 residues short of the CDR3 end, and the missing part is taken from the germline J gene. The chain carries TRBV1 and TRBJ2-1; maybe TRBD1 (7 bases). CDR3 length equals 15 residues. Looked up from germline, CDR1 is NSQYPW and CDR2 is LRSPGD (reference sequence). With 3 bases removed from V and 3 bases from J, the gap between germline ends came to 12 bases. The part of the CDR3 DNA that was read is TGCACCTGCAGTGCCGAGGGGGCGAGCTATGCT. Its protein product is CTCSAEGASYA. The full-length CDR3 reads as CTCSAEGASYAEQFF.

This clone has ten or more counts. Gene names and germline refer to mouse. The CDR3 extends 4 residues past the end of the read, so its final part is completed from the germline J gene. The chain uses TRBV1 and TRBJ2-1, with D possibly being TRBD1 (5 bases). The CDR3 consists of 13 residues. The V gene's germline CDR1 is NSQYPW and CDR2 LRSPGD (reference sequence). V dropped 2 bases and J dropped 5 bases, with 7 bases sitting between them. The CDR3 sequence is CTCSASRDAEQFF. CDR3 DNA (partial): TGCACCTGCAGTGCATCCAGGGATGCT.

Of note for this clone: Gene names and germline refer to mouse. The CDR3 protein is CAWSLGTGGYSDYTF. The DNA read from the CDR3 is TGTGCCTGGAGTCTGGGGACAGGGGGCTACTCC. V gene TRBV31 combines with J gene TRBJ1-2; 12 positions agree with TRBD1. The sequence runs out 4 residues before the end of the CDR3; the remainder is reconstructed from the germline J gene. V trimming: 0 bases; J trimming: 3 bases; junction bases outside the gene matches: 2. CDR3 length: 15 residues. Per germline, CDR1 GKSSPN and CDR2 SITVG.